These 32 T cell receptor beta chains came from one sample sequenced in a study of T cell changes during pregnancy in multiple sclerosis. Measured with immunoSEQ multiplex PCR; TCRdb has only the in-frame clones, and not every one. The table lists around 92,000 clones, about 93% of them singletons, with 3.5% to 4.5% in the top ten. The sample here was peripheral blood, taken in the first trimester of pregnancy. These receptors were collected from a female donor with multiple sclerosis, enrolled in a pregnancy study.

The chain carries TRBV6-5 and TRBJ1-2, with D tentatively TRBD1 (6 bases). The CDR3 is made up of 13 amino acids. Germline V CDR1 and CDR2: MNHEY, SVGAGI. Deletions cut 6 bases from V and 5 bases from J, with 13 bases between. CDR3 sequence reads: CASRLGTPYGYTF. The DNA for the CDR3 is TGTGCCAGCAGGCTCGGGACACCGTATGGCTACACCTTC.

The CDR3 spells CASSQVGTSLNEQFF. The CDR3 DNA is TGCGCCAGCAGCCAAGTGGGGACTAGCCTCAATGAGCAGTTCTTC. The V gene is TRBV4-1, the J gene TRBJ2-1; 9 bases map to TRBD2. The V segment lost 1 base and the J segment 6 bases; nucleotides outside the gene matches: 4. Germline CDR1 and CDR2: MGHRA and YSYEKL. The length of the CDR3 is 15 residues.

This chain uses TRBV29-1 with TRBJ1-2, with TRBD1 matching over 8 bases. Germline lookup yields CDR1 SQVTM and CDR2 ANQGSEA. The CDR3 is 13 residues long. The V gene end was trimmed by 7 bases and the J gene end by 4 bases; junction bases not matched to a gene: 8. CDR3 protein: CSARQGSIYGYTF. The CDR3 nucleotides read TGCAGCGCCCGACAGGGGAGCATCTATGGCTACACCTTC.

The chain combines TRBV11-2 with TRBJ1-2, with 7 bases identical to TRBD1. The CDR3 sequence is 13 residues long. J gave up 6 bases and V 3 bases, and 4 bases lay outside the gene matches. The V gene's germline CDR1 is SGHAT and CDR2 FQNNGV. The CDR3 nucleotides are TGTGCCAGCAGCTTGGGGGACAGAGATGGCTACACCTTC. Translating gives CASSLGDRDGYTF.

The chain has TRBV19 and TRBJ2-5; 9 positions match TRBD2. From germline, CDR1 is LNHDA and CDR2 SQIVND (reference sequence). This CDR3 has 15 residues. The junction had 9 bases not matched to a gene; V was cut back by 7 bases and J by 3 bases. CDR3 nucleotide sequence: TGTGCCAGTAAGGGGATAGCGGGGGCCGAAGAGACCCAGTACTTC. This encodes CASKGIAGAEETQYF.

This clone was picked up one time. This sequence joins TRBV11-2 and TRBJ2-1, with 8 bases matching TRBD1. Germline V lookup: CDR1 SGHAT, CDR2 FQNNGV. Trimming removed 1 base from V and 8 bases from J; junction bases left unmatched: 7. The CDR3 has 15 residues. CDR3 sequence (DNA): TGTGCCAGCAGCTTAGTTAATCAGGGGGCGGATGAGCAGTTCTTC. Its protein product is CASSLVNQGADEQFF.

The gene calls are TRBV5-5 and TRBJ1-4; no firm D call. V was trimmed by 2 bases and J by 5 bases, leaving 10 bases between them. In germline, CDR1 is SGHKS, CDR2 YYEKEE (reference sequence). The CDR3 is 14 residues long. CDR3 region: CASSLTGSNEKLFF. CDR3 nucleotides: TGTGCCAGCAGCTTAACCGGGAGCAATGAAAAACTGTTTTTT.

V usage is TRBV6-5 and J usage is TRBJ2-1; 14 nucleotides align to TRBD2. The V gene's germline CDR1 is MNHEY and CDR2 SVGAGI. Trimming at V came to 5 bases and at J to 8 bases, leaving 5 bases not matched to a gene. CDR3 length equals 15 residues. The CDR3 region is CASSQTSGGADEQFF. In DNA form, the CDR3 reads TGTGCCAGCAGTCAGACTAGCGGGGGGGCCGATGAGCAGTTCTTC.

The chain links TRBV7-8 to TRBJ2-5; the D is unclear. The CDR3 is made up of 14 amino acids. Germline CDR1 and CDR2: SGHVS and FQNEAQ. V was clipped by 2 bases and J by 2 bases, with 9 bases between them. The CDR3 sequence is CASSLRSQQETQYF. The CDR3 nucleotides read TGTGCCAGCAGCTTACGATCCCAGCAAGAGACCCAGTACTTC.

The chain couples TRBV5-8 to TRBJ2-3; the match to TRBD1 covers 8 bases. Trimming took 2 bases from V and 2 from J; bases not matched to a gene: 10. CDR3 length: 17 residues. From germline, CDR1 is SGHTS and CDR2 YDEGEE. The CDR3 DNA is TGTGCCAGCAGCTTCAGCCCGGGACAGGCTAACACAGATACGCAGTATTTT. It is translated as CASSFSPGQANTDTQYF.

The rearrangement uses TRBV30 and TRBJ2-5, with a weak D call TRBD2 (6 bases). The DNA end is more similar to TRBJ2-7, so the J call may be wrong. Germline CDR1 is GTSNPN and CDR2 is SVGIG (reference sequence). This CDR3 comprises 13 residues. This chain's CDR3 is CAWNASPGDEQYF. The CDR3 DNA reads TGTGCCTGGAACGCCTCCCCGGGAGACGAGCAGTACTTC.

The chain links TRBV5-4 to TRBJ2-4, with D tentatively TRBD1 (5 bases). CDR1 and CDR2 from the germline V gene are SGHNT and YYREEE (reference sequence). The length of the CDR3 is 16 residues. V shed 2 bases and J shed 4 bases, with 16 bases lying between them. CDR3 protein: CASSFDNRGVKNIQYF. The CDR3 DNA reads TGTGCCAGCAGCTTTGATAATAGGGGCGTTAAAAACATTCAGTACTTC.

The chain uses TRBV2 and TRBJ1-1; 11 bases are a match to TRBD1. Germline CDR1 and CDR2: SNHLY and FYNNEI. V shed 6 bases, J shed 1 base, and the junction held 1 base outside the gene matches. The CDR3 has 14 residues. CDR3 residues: CASRGTGGNTEAFF. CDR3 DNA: TGTGCCAGCAGGGGGACAGGGGGGAACACTGAAGCTTTCTTT.

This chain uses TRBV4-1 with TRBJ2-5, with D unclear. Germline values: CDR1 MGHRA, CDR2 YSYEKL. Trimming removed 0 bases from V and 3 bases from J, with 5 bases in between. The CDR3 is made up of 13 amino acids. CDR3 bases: TGCGCCAGCAGCCAAGATACAGAAGAGACCCAGTACTTC. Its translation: CASSQDTEETQYF.

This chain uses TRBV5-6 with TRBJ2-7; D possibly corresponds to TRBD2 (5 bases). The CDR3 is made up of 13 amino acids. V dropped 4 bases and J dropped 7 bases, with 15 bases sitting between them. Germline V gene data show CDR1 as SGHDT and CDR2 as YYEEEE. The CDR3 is CASSHGLPGEQYF. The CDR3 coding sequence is TGTGCCAGCAGCCACGGACTTCCCGGAGAGCAGTACTTC.

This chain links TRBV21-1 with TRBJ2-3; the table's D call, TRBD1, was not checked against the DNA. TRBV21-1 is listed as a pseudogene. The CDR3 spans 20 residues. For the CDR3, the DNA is TGTGCCAGCAGCAAAGCTGGACAGGGGGCCTATCCACAATCCACAGATACGCAGTATTTT. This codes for CASSKAGQGAYPQSTDTQYF.

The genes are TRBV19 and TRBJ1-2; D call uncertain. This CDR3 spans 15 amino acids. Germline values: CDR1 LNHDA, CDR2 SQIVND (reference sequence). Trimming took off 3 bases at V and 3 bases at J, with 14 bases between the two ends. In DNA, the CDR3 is TGTGCCAGTAGTATTTCCCTTAGTGCGGACTATGGCTACACCTTC. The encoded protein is CASSISLSADYGYTF.

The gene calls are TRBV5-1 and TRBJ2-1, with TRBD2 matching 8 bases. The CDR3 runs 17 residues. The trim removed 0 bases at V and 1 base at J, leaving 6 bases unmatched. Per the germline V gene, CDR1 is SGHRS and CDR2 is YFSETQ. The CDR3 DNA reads TGCGCCAGCAGCTTGGACGGCGGGGGGTTGTCCTACAATGAGCAGTTCTTC. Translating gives CASSLDGGGLSYNEQFF. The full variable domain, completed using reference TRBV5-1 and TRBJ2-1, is KAGVTQTPRYLIKTRGQQVTLSCSPISGHRSVSWYQQTPGQGLQFLFEYFSETQRNKGNFPGRFSGRQFSNSRSEMNVSTLELGDSALYLCASSLDGGGLSYNEQFFGPGTRLTVL.

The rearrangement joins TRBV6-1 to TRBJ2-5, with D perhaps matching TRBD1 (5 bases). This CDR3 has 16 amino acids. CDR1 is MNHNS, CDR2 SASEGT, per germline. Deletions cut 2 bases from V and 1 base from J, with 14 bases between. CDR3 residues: CASSESRKGFQETQYF. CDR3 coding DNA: TGTGCCAGCAGTGAATCTAGAAAGGGGTTCCAAGAGACCCAGTACTTC.

DNA for the CDR3: TGTGCCAGTAGTCCGTGGAGCGCGCGTCGTCAGAACAATCAGCCCCAGCATTTT. Protein product: CASSPWSARRQNNQPQHF. The J gene is TRBJ1-5, the V gene TRBV19; D is uncertain. Trimming pared 5 bases from V and 3 bases from J, leaving 23 bases between. This CDR3 comprises 18 residues. Germline CDR1 and CDR2: LNHDA and SQIVND (reference sequence).

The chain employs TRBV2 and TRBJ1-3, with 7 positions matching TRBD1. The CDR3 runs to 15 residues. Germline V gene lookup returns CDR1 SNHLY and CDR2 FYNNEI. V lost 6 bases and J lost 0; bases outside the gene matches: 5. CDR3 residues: CASRLSGGSGNTIYF. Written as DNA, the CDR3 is TGTGCCAGCAGGCTTTCAGGGGGCTCTGGAAACACCATATATTTT.

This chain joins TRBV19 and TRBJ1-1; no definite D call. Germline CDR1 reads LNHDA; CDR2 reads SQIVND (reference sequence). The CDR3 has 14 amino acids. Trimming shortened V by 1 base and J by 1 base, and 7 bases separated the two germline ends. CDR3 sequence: CASSIGSQNTEAFF. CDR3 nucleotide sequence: TGTGCCAGTAGTATAGGCAGTCAGAACACTGAAGCTTTCTTT.

Here the CDR3 reads CASSLSSYEQYF. The CDR3 bases are TGTGCCAGCAGCCTAAGCTCCTACGAGCAGTACTTC. This chain links TRBV5-5 with TRBJ2-7; D remains unclear. The V and J ends lost 4 bases and 0 bases respectively, with 5 bases between them. This CDR3 comprises 12 residues. CDR1 and CDR2 (germline): SGHKS, YYEKEE (reference sequence).

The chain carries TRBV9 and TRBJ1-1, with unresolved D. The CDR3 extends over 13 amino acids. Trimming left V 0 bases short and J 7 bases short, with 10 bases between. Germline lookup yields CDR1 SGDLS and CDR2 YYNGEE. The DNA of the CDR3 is TGTGCCAGCAGCGTAGTTCATACCGGTGAAGCTTTCTTT. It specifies CASSVVHTGEAFF.

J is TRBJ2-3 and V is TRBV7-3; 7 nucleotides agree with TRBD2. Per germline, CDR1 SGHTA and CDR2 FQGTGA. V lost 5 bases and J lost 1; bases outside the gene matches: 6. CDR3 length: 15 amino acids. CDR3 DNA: TGTGCCAGCAGCGGCGTGGGGGGGGGCACAGATACGCAGTATTTT. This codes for CASSGVGGGTDTQYF.

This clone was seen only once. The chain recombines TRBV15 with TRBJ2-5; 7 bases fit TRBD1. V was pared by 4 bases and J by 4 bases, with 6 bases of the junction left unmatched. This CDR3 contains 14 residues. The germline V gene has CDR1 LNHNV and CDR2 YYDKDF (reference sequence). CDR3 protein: CATSNRQGGETQYF. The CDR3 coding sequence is TGTGCCACCAGCAATCGACAGGGCGGAGAGACCCAGTACTTC. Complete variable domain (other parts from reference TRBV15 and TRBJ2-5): DAMVIQNPRYQVTQFGKPVTLSCSQTLNHNVMYWYQQKSSQAPKLLFHYYDKDFNNEADTPDNFQSRRPNTSFCFLDIRSPGLGDTAMYLCATSNRQGGETQYFGPGTRLLVL.

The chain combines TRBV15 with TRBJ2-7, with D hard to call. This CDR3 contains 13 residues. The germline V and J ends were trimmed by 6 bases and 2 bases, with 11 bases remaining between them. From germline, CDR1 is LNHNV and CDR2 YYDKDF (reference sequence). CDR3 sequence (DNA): TGTGCCACCAGGGCCCCTAGAACCTACGAGCAGTACTTC. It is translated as CATRAPRTYEQYF.

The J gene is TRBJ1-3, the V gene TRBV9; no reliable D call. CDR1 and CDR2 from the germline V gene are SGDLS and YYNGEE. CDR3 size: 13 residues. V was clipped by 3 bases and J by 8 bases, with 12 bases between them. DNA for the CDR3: TGTGCCAGCAGCGAGGGTCTCGGGGACACCATATATTTT. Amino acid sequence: CASSEGLGDTIYF.

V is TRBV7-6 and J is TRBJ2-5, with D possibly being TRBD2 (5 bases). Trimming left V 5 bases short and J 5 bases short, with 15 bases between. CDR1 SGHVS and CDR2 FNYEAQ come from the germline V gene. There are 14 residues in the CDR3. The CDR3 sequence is CASSSLPAGETQYF. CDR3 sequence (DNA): TGTGCCAGCAGCAGTTTGCCGGCGGGTGAGACCCAGTACTTC.

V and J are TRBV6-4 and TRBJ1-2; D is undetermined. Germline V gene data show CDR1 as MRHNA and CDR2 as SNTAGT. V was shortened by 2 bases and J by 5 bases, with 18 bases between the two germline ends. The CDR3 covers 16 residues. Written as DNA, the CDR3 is TGTGCCAGCAGTGACACGATCCAGTCAAATTGGTATGGCTACACCTTC. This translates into CASSDTIQSNWYGYTF.

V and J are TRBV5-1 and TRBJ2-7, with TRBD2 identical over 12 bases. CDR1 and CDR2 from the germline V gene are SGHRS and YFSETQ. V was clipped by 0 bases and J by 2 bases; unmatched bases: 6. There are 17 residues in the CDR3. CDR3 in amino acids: CASSLGLPSGGAYEQYF. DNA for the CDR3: TGCGCCAGCAGCTTGGGCCTTCCTAGCGGGGGGGCCTACGAGCAGTACTTC.

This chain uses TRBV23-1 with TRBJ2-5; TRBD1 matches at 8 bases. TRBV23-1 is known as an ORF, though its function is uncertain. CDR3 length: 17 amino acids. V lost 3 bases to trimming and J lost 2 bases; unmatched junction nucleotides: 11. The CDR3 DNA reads TGCGCCAGCAGTCACGCGGTTCGGGACAGGCAACAAGAGACCCAGTACTTC. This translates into CASSHAVRDRQQETQYF.